Described below is a single T cell receptor (beta chain) sequence and its context. Its antigen is as yet unknown. The primer mix had 60 Vbeta and 13 Jbeta primers. Original processing methods: An analysis that came later counted roughly 80 million unique TCR beta chains, around 12 million shared. Only in-frame clones appear in the TCRdb table, and some are missing; sequencing was by immunoSEQ multiplex PCR. V, J and clone size were drawn from that table, and D and trimming were deduced from the DNA. The sample gives roughly 100,000 clones, about 78% of which show up once; 1.3% is in the top ten. The sample originates from a study of cytomegalovirus exposure and HLA in healthy donors. Broader study findings: Researchers left out some V segments, among them TRBV6-2 and TRBV6-3, as indistinguishable.

Germline V gene data show CDR1 as SGDLS and CDR2 as YYNGEE. V dropped 0 bases and J dropped 4 bases, with 11 bases sitting between them. This CDR3 comprises 16 residues. The receptor was derived from a man aged 25-45 years in good health and CMV-seronegative. The specimen was PBMCs. V is TRBV9 and J is TRBJ2-6; D is unclear. The CDR3 loop reads CASSVVFGPGANVLTF. CDR3 nucleotides: TGTGCCAGCAGCGTAGTTTTTGGGCCCGGGGCCAACGTCCTGACTTTC.